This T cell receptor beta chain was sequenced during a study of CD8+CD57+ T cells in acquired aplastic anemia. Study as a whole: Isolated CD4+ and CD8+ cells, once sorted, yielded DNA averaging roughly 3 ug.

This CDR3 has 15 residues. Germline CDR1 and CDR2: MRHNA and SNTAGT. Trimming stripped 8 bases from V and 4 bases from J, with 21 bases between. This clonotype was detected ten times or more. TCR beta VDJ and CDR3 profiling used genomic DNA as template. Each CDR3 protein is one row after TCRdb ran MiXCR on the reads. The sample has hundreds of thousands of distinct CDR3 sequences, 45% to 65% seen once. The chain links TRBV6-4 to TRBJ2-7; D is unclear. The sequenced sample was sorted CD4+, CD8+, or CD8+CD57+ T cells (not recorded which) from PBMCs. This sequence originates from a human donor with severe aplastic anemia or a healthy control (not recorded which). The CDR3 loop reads CASFPRTLIGYEQYF. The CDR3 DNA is TGTGCCAGCTTCCCCCGGACCCTAATAGGTTACGAGCAGTACTTC.